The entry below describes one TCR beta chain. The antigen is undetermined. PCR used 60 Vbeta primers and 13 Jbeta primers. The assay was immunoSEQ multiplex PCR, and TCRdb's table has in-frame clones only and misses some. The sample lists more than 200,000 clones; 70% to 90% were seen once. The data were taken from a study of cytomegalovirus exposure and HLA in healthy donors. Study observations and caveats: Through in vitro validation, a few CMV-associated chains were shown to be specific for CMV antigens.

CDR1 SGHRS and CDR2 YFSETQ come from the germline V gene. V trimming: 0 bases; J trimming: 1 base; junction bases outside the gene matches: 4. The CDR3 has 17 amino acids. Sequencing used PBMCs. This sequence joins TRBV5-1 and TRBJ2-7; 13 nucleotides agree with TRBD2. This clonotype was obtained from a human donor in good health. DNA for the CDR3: TGCGCCAGCAGCTTGGGACTAGCGGGAGGTACATCCTACGAGCAGTACTTC. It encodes CASSLGLAGGTSYEQYF.